This T cell receptor beta chain was captured by sequencing in a study of response to subunit inactivated influenza vaccine (dated by TCRdb to between 2017 and 2018). Describing the broader study: Deep quantitative T cell receptor repertoire profiling was used in the study to track responses to a trivalent subunit inactivated influenza vaccine. Study-wide findings and limitations: According to the authors, only a limited number of new T cells may be recruited by each seasonal influenza vaccination.

For this clonotype: The antigen this receptor binds is unknown. Base qualities are missing; no much larger clone stands one base away.

Including cysteine and phenylalanine, the CDR3 has 13 amino acids. Only CDR3 DNA remains: 39 bases, in frame from the first base. Germline trimming: 7 bases from V, 4 bases from J; junction bases outside gene matches: 7. Based on the germline V gene, the CDR1 and CDR2 sequences are SQVTM and ANQGSEA. To prepare the library, RT-PCR was applied. Sequencing was carried out with an Illumina HiSeq 2500. The raw public reads went through TCRdb reprocessing: fastp at Q25, MiXCR clone calling, in-frame beta chains kept. Rows with a matching CDR3 protein are joined into one entry that keeps the most common DNA and genes. The sample has about 620,000 distinct CDR3 sequences on record, about 11% of them singletons. The ten top clones hold more than 9.5% of the sample. These data also featured in a second study, about T cells expressing NK-cell markers. The second study's paper adds: TCR beta cDNA libraries were made by 5'RACE template switching that added a universal primer site and unique molecular identifiers. About 8 donors provided sorted CD3+CD56+NKG2C+, CD3+CD56+NKG2C- and CD3+CD56-NKG2C+ T-cell subsets, whose TCR beta-chain repertoires were profiled. Of the eight sequenced donors, seven were found to be HCMV-seropositive and one was found to be HCMV-seronegative. To restrict sorting to alphabetaTCR-expressing T cells, an anti-gammadeltaTCR antibody was added in several experiments. In over five donors, the dominant CD3+CD56+NKG2C+ clonotypes were among the top 10 CD8+ clonotypes and accounted for about 1.0-7.0% of CD8+ T cells. Those dominant clonotypes were again the most abundant among CD3+CD56-NKG2C+ cells in a handful of donors, at roughly 28.3-60.1%. It remained unclear whether the expanded NKG2C-expressing T cell clones were specific for HCMV antigens. All eight donors whose samples were sequenced were randomly selected healthy volunteers, three of them men and five women. A commercial ELISA kit detecting HCMV-specific IgG in serum was used to determine HCMV serostatus. Peripheral blood mononuclear cells were isolated from blood by Ficoll density gradient centrifugation. For several donors, bulk peripheral blood T-cell repertoires were also sequenced from unsorted PBMC. cDNA synthesis was primed from the TCR beta constant segment and was followed by two successive PCR amplification steps. Sequencing of the libraries produced 2 x 150 bp reads on Illumina HiSeq 2000/2500, MiSeq or NextSeq. Reads were demultiplexed and grouped by UMI with MIGEC, and clonotypes were assembled and quantified with MiTCR. Only TCR cDNA sequences supported by at least two reads were kept to exclude erroneous sequences. The tcR package was used for downstream repertoire analysis, and clonotypes were matched between fractions using CDR3 nucleotide sequence together with V segment. VDJmatch was used to annotate antigen specificity against VDJdb, with one amino acid substitution in CDR3 permitted.

The source is a man aged 50 to 60 who received an inactivated influenza vaccine. Donor details come from another sample of the same person, matched by shared clones. Recombination linked TRBV29-1 to TRBJ2-1; 7 of the junction bases match TRBD1. The material sequenced was PBMCs from blood, taken on the day of vaccination. This receptor carries the CDR3 CSGAGTAYNEQFF. The nucleotides read TGCAGCGGCGCCGGGACAGCTTACAATGAGCAGTTCTTC.